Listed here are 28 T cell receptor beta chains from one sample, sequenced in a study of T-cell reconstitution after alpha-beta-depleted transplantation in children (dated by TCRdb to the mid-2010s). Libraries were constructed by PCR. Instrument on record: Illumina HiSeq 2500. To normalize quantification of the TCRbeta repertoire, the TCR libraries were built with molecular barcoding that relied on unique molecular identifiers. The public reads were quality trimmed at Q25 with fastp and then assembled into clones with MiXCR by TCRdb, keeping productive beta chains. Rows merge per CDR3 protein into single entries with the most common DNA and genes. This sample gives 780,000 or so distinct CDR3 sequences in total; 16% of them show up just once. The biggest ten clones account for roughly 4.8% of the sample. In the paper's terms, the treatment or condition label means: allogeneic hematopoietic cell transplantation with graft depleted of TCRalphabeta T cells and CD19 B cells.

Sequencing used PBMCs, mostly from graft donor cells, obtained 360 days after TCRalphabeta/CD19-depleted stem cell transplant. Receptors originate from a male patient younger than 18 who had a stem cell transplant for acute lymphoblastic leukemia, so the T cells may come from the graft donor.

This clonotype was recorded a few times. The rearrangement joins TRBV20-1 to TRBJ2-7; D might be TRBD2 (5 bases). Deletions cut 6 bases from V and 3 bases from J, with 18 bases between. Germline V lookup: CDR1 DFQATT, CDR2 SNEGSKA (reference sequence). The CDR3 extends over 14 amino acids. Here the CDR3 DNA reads TGCAGTGCACCGTCGACTACGGGTGTCTACGAGCAGTACTTC. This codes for CSAPSTTGVYEQYF.

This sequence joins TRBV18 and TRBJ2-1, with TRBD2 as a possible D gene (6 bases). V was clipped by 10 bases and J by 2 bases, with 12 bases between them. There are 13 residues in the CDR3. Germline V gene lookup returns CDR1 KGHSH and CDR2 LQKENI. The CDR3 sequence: CATLRGTYNEQFF. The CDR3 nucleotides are TGTGCCACCCTTCGGGGGACCTACAATGAGCAGTTCTTC.

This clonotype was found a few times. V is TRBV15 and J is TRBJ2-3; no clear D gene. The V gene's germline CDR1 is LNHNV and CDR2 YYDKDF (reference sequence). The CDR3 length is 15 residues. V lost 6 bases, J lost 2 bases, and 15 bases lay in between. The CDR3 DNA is TGTGCCACCAGAAGGGCCCCCCGCCTCACAGATACGCAGTATTTT. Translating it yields CATRRAPRLTDTQYF.

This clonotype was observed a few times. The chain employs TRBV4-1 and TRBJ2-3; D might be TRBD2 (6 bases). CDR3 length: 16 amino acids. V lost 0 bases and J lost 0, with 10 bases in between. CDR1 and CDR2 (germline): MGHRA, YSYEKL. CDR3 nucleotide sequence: TGCGCCAGCAGCCAAGATCGCGGGACTAGCACAGATACGCAGTATTTT. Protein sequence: CASSQDRGTSTDTQYF.

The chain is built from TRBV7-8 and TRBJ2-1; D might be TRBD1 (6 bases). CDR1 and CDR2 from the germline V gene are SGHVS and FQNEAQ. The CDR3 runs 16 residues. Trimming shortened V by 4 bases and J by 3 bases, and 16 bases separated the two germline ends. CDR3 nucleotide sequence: TGTGCCAGCAGCTCCGAGGGGGAGTTGGGCTACAATGAGCAGTTCTTC. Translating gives CASSSEGELGYNEQFF.

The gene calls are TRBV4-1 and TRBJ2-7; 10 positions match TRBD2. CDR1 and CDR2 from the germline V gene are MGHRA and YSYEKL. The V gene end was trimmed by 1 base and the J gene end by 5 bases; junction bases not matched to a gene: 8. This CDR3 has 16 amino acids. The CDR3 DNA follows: TGCGCCAGCAGCCAAGCTCCCCTAGCGGGAGCTCACGAGCAGTACTTC. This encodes CASSQAPLAGAHEQYF.

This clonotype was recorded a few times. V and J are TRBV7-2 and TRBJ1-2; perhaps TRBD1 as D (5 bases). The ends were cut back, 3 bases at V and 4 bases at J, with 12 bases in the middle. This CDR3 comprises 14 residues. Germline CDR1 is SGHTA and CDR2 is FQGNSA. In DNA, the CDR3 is TGTGCCAGCAGCTTCCGAGGGGCGCCCTATGGCTACACCTTC. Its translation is CASSFRGAPYGYTF.

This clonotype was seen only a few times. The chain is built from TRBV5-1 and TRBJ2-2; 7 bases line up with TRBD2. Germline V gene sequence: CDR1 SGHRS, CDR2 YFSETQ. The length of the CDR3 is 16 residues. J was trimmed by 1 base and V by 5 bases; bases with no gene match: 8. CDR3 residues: CASREGLPLNTGELFF. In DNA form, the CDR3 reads TGCGCCAGCAGGGAGGGACTACCTTTGAACACCGGGGAGCTGTTTTTT.

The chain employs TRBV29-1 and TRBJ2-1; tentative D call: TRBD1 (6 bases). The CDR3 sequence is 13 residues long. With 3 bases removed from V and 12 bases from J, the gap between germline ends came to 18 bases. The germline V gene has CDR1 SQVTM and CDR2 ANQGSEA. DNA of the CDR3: TGCAGCGTTGATCTCAGGGGCCTGCAGTGGCAGTTCTTC. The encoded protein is CSVDLRGLQWQFF.

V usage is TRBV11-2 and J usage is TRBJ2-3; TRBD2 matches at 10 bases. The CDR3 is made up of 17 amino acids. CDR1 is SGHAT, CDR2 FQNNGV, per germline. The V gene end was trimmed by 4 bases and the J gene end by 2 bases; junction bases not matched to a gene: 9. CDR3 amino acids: CASSSIFSGRYTDTQYF. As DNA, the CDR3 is TGTGCCAGCAGCTCCATTTTTAGCGGGAGGTACACAGATACGCAGTATTTT.

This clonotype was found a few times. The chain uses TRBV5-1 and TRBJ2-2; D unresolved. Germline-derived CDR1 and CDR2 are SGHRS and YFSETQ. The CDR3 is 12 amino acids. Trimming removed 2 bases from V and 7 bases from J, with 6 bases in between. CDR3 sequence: CASSFTIGELFF. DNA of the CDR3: TGCGCCAGCAGCTTTACAATCGGGGAGCTGTTTTTT.

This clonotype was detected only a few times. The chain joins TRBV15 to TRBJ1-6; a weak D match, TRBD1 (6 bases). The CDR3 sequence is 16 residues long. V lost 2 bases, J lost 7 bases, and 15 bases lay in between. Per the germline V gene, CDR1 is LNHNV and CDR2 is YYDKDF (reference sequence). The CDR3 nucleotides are TGTGCCACCAGCAGATCCCACAGGGAACACAATTCACCCCTCCACTTT. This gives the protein CATSRSHREHNSPLHF.

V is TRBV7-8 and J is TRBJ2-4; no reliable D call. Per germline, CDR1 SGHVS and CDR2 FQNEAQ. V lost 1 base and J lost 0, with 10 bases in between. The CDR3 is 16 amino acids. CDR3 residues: CASSLGSTLAKNIQYF. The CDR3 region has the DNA TGTGCCAGCAGCTTAGGTTCGACCTTAGCCAAAAACATTCAGTACTTC.

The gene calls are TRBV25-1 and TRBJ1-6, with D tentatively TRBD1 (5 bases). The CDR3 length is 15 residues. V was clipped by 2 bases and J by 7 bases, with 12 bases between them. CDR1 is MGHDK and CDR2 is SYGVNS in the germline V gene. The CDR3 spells CASSEMDGQNSPLHF. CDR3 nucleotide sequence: TGTGCCAGCAGTGAAATGGACGGACAAAATTCACCCCTCCACTTT.

The CDR3 DNA reads TGTGCCAGCAGCCAAGGGGAAAGGGGGAGAACCGGGGAGCTGTTTTTT. Translating it yields CASSQGERGRTGELFF. V is TRBV4-2 and J is TRBJ2-2, with D possibly being TRBD1 (6 bases). Per the germline V gene, CDR1 is LGHNA and CDR2 is YNFKEQ. CDR3 length equals 16 residues. The V gene lost 1 base and the J gene lost 5 bases, with 14 bases spanning the gap.

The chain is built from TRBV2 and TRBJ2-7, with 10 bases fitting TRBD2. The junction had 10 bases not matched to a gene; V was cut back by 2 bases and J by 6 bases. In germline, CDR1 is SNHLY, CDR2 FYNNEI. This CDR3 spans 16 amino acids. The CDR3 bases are TGTGCCAGCAGTGAATCTAGCGGGAGCCTGTGGGGCGAGCAGTACTTC. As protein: CASSESSGSLWGEQYF. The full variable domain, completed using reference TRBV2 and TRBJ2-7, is EPEVTQTPSHQVTQMGQEVILRCVPISNHLYFYWYRQILGQKVEFLVSFYNNEISEKSEIFDDQFSVERPDGSNFTLKIRSTKLEDSAMYFCASSESSGSLWGEQYFGPGTRLTVT.

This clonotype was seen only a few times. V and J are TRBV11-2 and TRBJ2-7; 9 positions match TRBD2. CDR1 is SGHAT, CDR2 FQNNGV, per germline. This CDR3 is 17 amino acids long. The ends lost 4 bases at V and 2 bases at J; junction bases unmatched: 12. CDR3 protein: CASSSSGVSGSTYEQYF. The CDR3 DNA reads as TGTGCCAGCAGCTCAAGCGGGGTTAGCGGGAGCACCTACGAGCAGTACTTC.

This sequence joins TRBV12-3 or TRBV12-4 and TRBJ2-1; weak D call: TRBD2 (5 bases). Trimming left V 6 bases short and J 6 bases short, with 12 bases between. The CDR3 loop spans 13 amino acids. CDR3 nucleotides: TGTGCCAGCAGGCGACTATTCCTCAATGAGCAGTTCTTC. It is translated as CASRRLFLNEQFF.

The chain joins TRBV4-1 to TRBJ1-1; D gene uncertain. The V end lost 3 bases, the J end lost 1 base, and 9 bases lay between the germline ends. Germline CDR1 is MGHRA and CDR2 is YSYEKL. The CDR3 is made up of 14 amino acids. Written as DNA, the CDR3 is TGCGCCAGCAGCCATCGTCATTCGAACACTGAAGCTTTCTTT. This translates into CASSHRHSNTEAFF.

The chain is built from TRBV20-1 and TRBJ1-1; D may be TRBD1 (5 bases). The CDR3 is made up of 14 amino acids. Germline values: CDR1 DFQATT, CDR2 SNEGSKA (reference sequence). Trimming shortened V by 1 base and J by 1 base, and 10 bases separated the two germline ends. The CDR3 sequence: CSARVFGGNTEAFF. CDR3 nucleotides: TGCAGTGCTAGAGTTTTCGGGGGGAACACTGAAGCTTTCTTT.

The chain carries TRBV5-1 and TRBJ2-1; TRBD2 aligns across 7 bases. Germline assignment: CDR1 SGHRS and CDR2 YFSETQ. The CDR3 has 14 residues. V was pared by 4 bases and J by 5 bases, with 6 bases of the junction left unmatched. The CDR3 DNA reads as TGCGCCAGCAGCCCAGCGGGAACCCACAATGAGCAGTTCTTC. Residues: CASSPAGTHNEQFF.

CDR3 in amino acids: CASSEQGGAGVAYEQYF. As DNA, the CDR3 is TGCGCCAGCAGCGAACAGGGGGGGGCGGGGGTAGCCTACGAGCAGTACTTC. The J gene is TRBJ2-7, the V gene TRBV4-1; the D gene is possibly TRBD1 (8 bases). V lost 5 bases and J 2 bases, leaving 22 bases between the germline ends. This CDR3 is 17 amino acids long. CDR1 and CDR2 (germline): MGHRA, YSYEKL.

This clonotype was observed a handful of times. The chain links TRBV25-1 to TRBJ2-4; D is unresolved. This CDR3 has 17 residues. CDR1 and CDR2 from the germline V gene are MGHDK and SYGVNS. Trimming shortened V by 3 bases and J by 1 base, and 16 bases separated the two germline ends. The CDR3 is CASSDEVGMVAKNIQYF. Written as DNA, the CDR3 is TGTGCCAGCAGTGATGAGGTGGGGATGGTGGCCAAAAACATTCAGTACTTC.

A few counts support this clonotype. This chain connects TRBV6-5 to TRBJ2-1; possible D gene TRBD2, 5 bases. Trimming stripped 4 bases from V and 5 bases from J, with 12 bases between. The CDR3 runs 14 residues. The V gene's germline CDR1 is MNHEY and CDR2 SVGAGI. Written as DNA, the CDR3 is TGTGCCAGCAGTTTCCAGCACGGGAACAATGAGCAGTTCTTC. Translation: CASSFQHGNNEQFF.

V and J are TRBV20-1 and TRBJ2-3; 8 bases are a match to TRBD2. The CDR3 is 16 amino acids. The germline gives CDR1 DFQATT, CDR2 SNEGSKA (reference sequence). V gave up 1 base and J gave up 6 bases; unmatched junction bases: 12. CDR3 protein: CSARGIGRVDLDTQYF. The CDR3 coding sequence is TGCAGTGCTAGAGGGATCGGGAGGGTGGATTTGGATACGCAGTATTTT.

CDR3 in DNA: TGTGCCAGCAGTCCGGGACTAGCGCTAGCCAAAAACATTCAGTACTTC. Translated, it gives CASSPGLALAKNIQYF. The V and J genes are TRBV12-3 or TRBV12-4 and TRBJ2-4, with 10 bases lining up with TRBD2. The CDR3 is 16 residues long. The ends lost 5 bases at V and 0 bases at J; junction bases unmatched: 4.

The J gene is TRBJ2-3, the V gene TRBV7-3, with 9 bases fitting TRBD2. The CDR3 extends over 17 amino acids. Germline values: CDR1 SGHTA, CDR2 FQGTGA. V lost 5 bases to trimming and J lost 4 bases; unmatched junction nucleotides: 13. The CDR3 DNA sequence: TGTGCCAGCAGCCGTGATGGGGCTAGCGGGAAGTCAGATACGCAGTATTTT. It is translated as CASSRDGASGKSDTQYF.

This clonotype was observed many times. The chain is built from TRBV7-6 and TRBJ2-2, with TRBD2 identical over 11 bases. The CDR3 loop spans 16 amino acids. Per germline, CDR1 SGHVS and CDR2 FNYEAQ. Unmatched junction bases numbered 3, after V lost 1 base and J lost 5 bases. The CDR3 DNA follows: TGTGCCAGCAGCTTAGGGGGACTAGCGGTTACCGGGGAGCTGTTTTTT. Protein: CASSLGGLAVTGELFF.